This T cell receptor beta chain was identified in a study of cytomegalovirus exposure and HLA in healthy donors. Study results and caveats: The study carried out a later analysis of TCR beta sequences. It associated some 18,000 of them with specific HLA alleles at a false discovery rate of 0.05. The authors judged a highly shared variant cluster likely a sequencing artifact. The study listed around 150 cytomegalovirus-associated TCR beta chains.

V was shortened by 1 base and J by 4 bases, with 16 bases between the two germline ends. Germline V lookup: CDR1 ENHRY, CDR2 SYGVKD. CDR3 length: 16 amino acids. Vbeta (60) and Jbeta (13) primers were used in the PCR. This table comes from immunoSEQ multiplex PCR, and its TCRdb copy is limited to in-frame clones, with some not included. The data show 130,000 to 150,000 clones, more than 60% seen once. Worth noting for this clone: Its target is not known.

The source of this sequence is a woman aged 45-60 years in good health and CMV-seropositive. The chain has TRBV10-3 and TRBJ1-1; TRBD1 is a possible D gene (5 bases). The sequencing input was PBMCs. For the CDR3, the DNA is TGTGCCATCAGTGAGTTCGGCGGCATGGGGCGCACTGAAGCTTTCTTT. The encoded protein is CAISEFGGMGRTEAFF.